This is a list of T cell receptor beta chains from one sample in a study of OX40 agonist ivuxolimab in advanced cancers. The repertoire was sequenced with immunoSEQ multiplex PCR; TCRdb's copy has only in-frame clones and lacks some. The sample includes about 73,000 clones, more than 90% seen only once; the top ten take roughly a tenth. The sequenced sample was CD4+ or CD8+ T cells sorted from blood, obtained in a trial of the OX40 agonist ivuxolimab. These receptors all stem from an adult with an advanced solid tumor such as melanoma, head and neck, liver or kidney cancer. Each CDR3 is given with its conserved first and last residue. Each record gives: J gene, clone size, CDR3 length, V gene, CDR3 protein. Clone size is stated in some rows and not others, as once, few, many or a class when expanded.

>TRBJ2-3|.|17|TRBV7-9
CASSLAGAGVSTDTQYF
>TRBJ2-5|.|13|TRBV7-7
CASSPGGQETQYF
>TRBJ1-2|.|15|TRBV4-1
CASSQVAGADYGYTF
>TRBJ2-7|.|13|TRBV6-6
CASSWGGAYEQYF
>TRBJ1-1|.|13|TRBV13
CASSFGRNTEAFF
>TRBJ2-7|.|14|TRBV9
CASSPHGPIYEQYF
>TRBJ2-4|.|15|TRBV9
CASSPYPGQGNIQYF
>TRBJ2-7|.|14|TRBV6-5
CASSYAGTSYEQYF
>TRBJ1-1|.|14|TRBV7-9
CASSSSSWTGEAFF
>TRBJ2-5|.|16|TRBV13
CASSLVLAGAQETQYF
>TRBJ2-5|.|16|TRBV19
CASSIDLWAAQETQYF
>TRBJ2-2|.|14|TRBV6-1
CASSEREETGELFF
>TRBJ1-4|.|14|TRBV5-6
CASSPGQGNEKLFF
>TRBJ2-7|.|15|TRBV4-3
CASSQGWSSGYEQYF
>TRBJ1-1|once|14|TRBV27
CASSPQGDNTEAFF
>TRBJ2-7|.|16|TRBV27
CAISPRAGRPPYEQYF
>TRBJ1-6|.|15|TRBV27
CASSLGRGYNSPLHF
>TRBJ1-4|.|14|TRBV9
CASSEGTGNEKLFF
>TRBJ1-1|.|14|TRBV5-1
CASSLTGDVAEAFF
>TRBJ1-2|.|13|TRBV7-8
CASSLSAIDGYTF
>TRBJ1-1|.|15|TRBV4-3
CASSHRTGKNTEAFF
>TRBJ2-7|.|13|TRBV27
CASRRTASYEQYF
>TRBJ2-1|once|10|TRBV9
CASSPREQFF
>TRBJ1-5|once|16|TRBV19
CASDRDREGSNQPQHF
>TRBJ1-6|.|15|TRBV5-4
CASSSDRVGNSPLHF
>TRBJ2-7|.|14|TRBV11-2
CASSPGDRAYEQYF
>TRBJ1-5|.|17|TRBV7-3
CASTLRVGGYSNQPQHF
>TRBJ2-3|.|14|TRBV10-1
CASSVQGGADTQYF
>TRBJ2-2|.|16|TRBV7-8
CASSPLLAGVTGELFF
>TRBJ2-7|.|14|TRBV7-9
CASSPWGASYEQYF
>TRBJ1-1|.|14|TRBV5-4
CASRREQGYTEAFF
>TRBJ1-5|.|14|TRBV6-1
CASRVTGGVQPQHF
>TRBJ2-3|.|15|TRBV2
CASSDPAGATDTQYF
>TRBJ2-5|.|13|TRBV5-6
CASSGGGWETQYF
>TRBJ1-2|.|13|TRBV7-9
CASSLGQFFGYTF
>TRBJ2-2|.|12|TRBV6-1
CASSDGGRELFF
>TRBJ2-7|.|13|TRBV11-2
CASSFSDAYEQYF
>TRBJ2-3|few|14|TRBV14
CASSRTGTTDTQYF
>TRBJ1-6|.|12|TRBV6-1
CASGGDGSPLHF
>TRBJ2-3|once|16|TRBV7-9
CASSLLGDTSTDTQYF
>TRBJ2-7|.|13|TRBV30
CAWRGTAFYEQYF
>TRBJ2-7|.|12|TRBV12-5
CASGLLQGVQYF
>TRBJ2-5|.|17|TRBV7-8
CASSLVFIGVSEETQYF
>TRBJ2-7|.|14|TRBV7-6
CASSLGGGAYEQYF
>TRBJ2-2|.|15|TRBV4-3
CASSWGTSGTGELFF
>TRBJ2-7|medium-sized|13|TRBV4-3
CASSQEGWDEQYF
>TRBJ1-2|.|13|TRBV15
CATSYRGAYGYTF
>TRBJ2-7|.|13|TRBV6-6
CASSYSSAYEQYF
>TRBJ2-7|.|13|TRBV4-1
CASSQNQGYEQYF
>TRBJ2-6|.|16|TRBV27
CASSFQGASGANVLTF
>TRBJ1-5|.|15|TRBV18
CASSEQGMGNQPQHF
>TRBJ1-5|.|15|TRBV27
CASRVTGARNQPQHF
>TRBJ1-2|once|17|TRBV11-2
CASSLGSPRTGGYGYTF
>TRBJ2-3|.|15|TRBV5-8
CASSLGQGAADTQYF
>TRBJ2-2|.|11|TRBV13
CASISHGELFF
>TRBJ1-5|.|17|TRBV27
CASSLSGPTGENQPQHF
>TRBJ2-3|.|17|TRBV10-3
CAISDPGTGASTDTQYF
>.|.|15|TRBV11-2
CASSPYWAIGYEQYF
>TRBJ2-3|.|13|TRBV27
CASSLMGIDTQYF